These 5 T cell receptor beta chains were all obtained from the same sample, sequenced in a study of shared clonotypes between healthy human individuals (dated by TCRdb to 2019 to 2021). For the CD8 naive samples, CD45RO-negative cells were positively selected for CCR7, yielding a CD45RA+CCR7+ population from which TemRA cells were excluded. Library creation used the immunoSEQ multiplex PCR assay. This is the immuneACCESS table as TCRdb keeps it, with only in-frame sequences that have V and J called. A part of the clones is gone; compared with another copy, unresolved V genes explain less than half, and the rest is unexplained. The sample table lists hundreds of thousands of clones, about 95% of them with a count of one. Jointly, the top ten make up over 0.1% of the sample. Sequenced material: naive CD8+ T cells sorted from blood. The intended sense of this specimen's cell subset or site label: CD45RA+CCR7+. The receptors stem from a woman aged 25 to 39 in good health.

The chain joins TRBV9 to TRBJ1-2, with D unresolved. Germline lookup yields CDR1 SGDLS and CDR2 YYNGEE. V was shortened by 6 bases and J by 1 base, with 10 bases between the two germline ends. The CDR3 has 13 residues. The CDR3 spells CASTPRLNYGYTF. CDR3 sequence (DNA): TGTGCCAGCACTCCGAGGCTTAACTATGGCTACACCTTC.

V usage is TRBV9 and J usage is TRBJ2-2, with 10 bases aligning to TRBD1. Looked up from germline, CDR1 is SGDLS and CDR2 is YYNGEE. The ends lost 0 bases at V and 6 bases at J; junction bases unmatched: 5. CDR3 length equals 16 residues. CDR3 sequence: CASSVVGGQGSGELFF. The CDR3 bases are TGTGCCAGCAGCGTAGTAGGGGGACAGGGGTCCGGGGAGCTGTTTTTT.

The J gene is TRBJ1-3, the V gene TRBV5-1; no clear D. The V and J ends lost 2 bases and 2 bases respectively, with 11 bases between them. Germline V gene sequence: CDR1 SGHRS, CDR2 YFSETQ. The CDR3 length is 15 residues. Here the CDR3 DNA reads TGCGCCAGCAGCTTTGGGGATTTTACTGGAAACACCATATATTTT. Its translation: CASSFGDFTGNTIYF.

V usage is TRBV13 and J usage is TRBJ1-1; 8 nucleotides align to TRBD1. CDR3 length: 12 amino acids. The germline V gene encodes CDR1 PRHDT and CDR2 FYEKMQ (reference sequence). J lost 2 bases, V lost 9 bases, and 2 bases had no gene match. The chain's CDR3 is CASGQGNTEAFF. CDR3 in DNA: TGTGCCAGTGGACAGGGTAACACTGAAGCTTTCTTT.

The chain uses TRBV19 and TRBJ2-5, with TRBD2 matching over 7 bases. The better agreement between TRBJ2-7 and the DNA end casts doubt on the J call. The CDR3 sequence is 13 residues long. Germline-derived CDR1 and CDR2 are LNHDA and SQIVND (reference sequence). CDR3 nucleotide sequence: TGTGCCAGTCGTCTCGGGGGGTCCTACGAGCAGTACTTC. Protein product: CASRLGGSYEQYF.